These T cell receptor beta chains were read from a single sample in a study of CD8 T cells in Susac syndrome. TCRdb re-called the immunoSEQ multiplex PCR reads through MiXCR, storing one row per CDR3 protein. The sample holds 100,000 or so distinct CDR3 sequences; around 96% are singletons and the top ten take roughly 0.29%. The material sequenced was CD8+ T cells from PBMCs. The receptors shown here come from a human donor with Susac syndrome. Each CDR3 is given with its conserved first and last residue. The D gene is left open where the match is weak. Clone size is shown for a subset of rows, as once, few, many or a class of expanded clone.

d_call,j_call,clone_size,v_call,cdr3_nt,cdr3_aa
NA,TRBJ2-2,NA,TRBV27,TGTGCCAGCAGTCTGGACAGATCAGTCGGGGAGCTGTTTTTT,CASSLDRSVGELFF
NA,TRBJ2-2,NA,TRBV2,TGTGCCAGCAGTGAAGTTCGGTACACCGGGGAGCTGTTTTTT,CASSEVRYTGELFF
NA,TRBJ1-1,NA,TRBV3-1,TGTGCCAGCAGCCAAGTCAGGTCAGAAGCTTTCTTT,CASSQVRSEAFF
TRBD2,TRBJ2-1,NA,TRBV19,TGTGCCAGTAGGAGGACTAGCGGGCTTTACAATGAGCAGTTCTTC,CASRRTSGLYNEQFF
TRBD1,TRBJ2-3,NA,TRBV7-9,TGTGCCAGCAGCCAATGGGGGACAGAGTCAGATACGCAGTATTTT,CASSQWGTESDTQYF
TRBD1,TRBJ2-1,NA,TRBV29-1,TGCAGCGTGGCCCCGGGACAGGGGGGATTCTTC,CSVAPGQGGFF
NA,TRBJ1-1,NA,TRBV5-1,TGCGCCAGCAGCCCGAACACGAACACTGAAGCTTTCTTT,CASSPNTNTEAFF
NA,TRBJ1-2,NA,TRBV7-9,TGTGCCAGCAGCTTCGAAGGGAATAACTATGGCTACACCTTC,CASSFEGNNYGYTF
NA,TRBJ2-1,NA,TRBV20-1,TGCAGTGCCCCCAGAAGGGAGTATCACGACAATGAGCAGTTCTTC,CSAPRREYHDNEQFF
NA,TRBJ2-1,NA,TRBV4-1,TGCGCCAGCAGCCAAGATTCATCCGGGAGCTCCTACAATGAGCAGTTCTTC,CASSQDSSGSSYNEQFF
NA,TRBJ2-7,NA,TRBV19,TGTGCCAGTAGGCGGGGCTACGAGCAGTACTTC,CASRRGYEQYF
NA,TRBJ1-5,NA,TRBV28,TGTGCCAGCAGTTTAGTCGGAACTTACCAGCCCCAGCATTTT,CASSLVGTYQPQHF
TRBD1,TRBJ2-1,NA,TRBV29-1,TGCAGCGTAGAAGACAGGGGCTTCTACAATGAGCAGTTCTTC,CSVEDRGFYNEQFF
NA,TRBJ1-2,NA,TRBV29-1,TGCAGCGTTCCCTGGGGCTACTATGGCTACACCTTC,CSVPWGYYGYTF
TRBD1,TRBJ2-2,NA,TRBV19,TGTGCCAGTAGCCCGGGACAGCTGACCGGGGAGCTGTTTTTT,CASSPGQLTGELFF
NA,TRBJ2-3,NA,TRBV12-3/TRBV12-4,TGTGCCAGCAGGTGGGGCACAGATACGCAGTATTTT,CASRWGTDTQYF
NA,TRBJ2-3,NA,TRBV27,TGTGCCAGCAGAGGGGGAGATACGCAGTATTTT,CASRGGDTQYF
TRBD1,TRBJ2-7,once,TRBV4-1,TGCGCCAGCAGCCAGTCAGCCGGGACAGTCTCCTACGAGCAGTACTTC,CASSQSAGTVSYEQYF
NA,TRBJ2-1,NA,TRBV29-1,TGCAGCGTCGCCGTTATTTCAGGGACCCATGAGCAGTTCTTC,CSVAVISGTHEQFF
TRBD1,TRBJ1-1,NA,TRBV20-1,TGCAGCGCAGGGGGCAATGAAGCTTTCTTT,CSAGGNEAFF
NA,TRBJ1-2,NA,TRBV27,TGTGCCAGCAGTGATACAGGGTTTGGCTACACCTTC,CASSDTGFGYTF
NA,TRBJ1-2,NA,TRBV29-1,TGCAGCGTTGTCGGGGCTAACTATGGCTACACCTTC,CSVVGANYGYTF
NA,TRBJ1-6,NA,TRBV23-1,TGCGCCAGCCGTAACAGAGTTGGATTTAATTCACCCCTCCACTTT,CASRNRVGFNSPLHF
NA,TRBJ2-5,once,TRBV3-1,TGTGCCAGCAGCCAAGCTGGAGACTTGTCAGAGACCCAGTACTTC,CASSQAGDLSETQYF
NA,TRBJ2-3,NA,TRBV7-3,TGTGCCAGCACCTCGGAAATGGGGGATACGCAGTATTTT,CASTSEMGDTQYF
NA,TRBJ2-7,NA,TRBV11-2,TGTGCCAGCAGCTTATCTCAGGCATCCTACGAGCAGTACTTC,CASSLSQASYEQYF
NA,TRBJ2-7,few,TRBV19,TGTGCCAGTAGTCCTGACTCCTACGAGCAGTACTTC,CASSPDSYEQYF
NA,TRBJ2-7,NA,TRBV14,TGTGCCAGCAGCGCTAGGGGCTACGAGCAGTACTTC,CASSARGYEQYF
TRBD2,TRBJ2-1,NA,TRBV29-1,TGCAGCGTCGGGACTAGCGGGAGTGATGAGCAGTTCTTC,CSVGTSGSDEQFF
NA,TRBJ2-6,few,TRBV7-2,TGTGCCAGCAGCTTAGGGGGATCTGGGGCCAACGTCCTGACTTTC,CASSLGGSGANVLTF
NA,TRBJ2-7,NA,TRBV6-1,TGTGCCAGCAGTCACGAAACCTACGAGCAGTACTTC,CASSHETYEQYF
NA,TRBJ2-3,NA,TRBV3-1,TGTGCCAGCAGCCAAGACTGGGGGACTCCCCACACAGATACGCAGTATTTT,CASSQDWGTPHTDTQYF
TRBD1,TRBJ2-3,NA,TRBV20-1,TGCAGTGCTAGAGAGACAGGGTGGAGTACAGATACGCAGTATTTT,CSARETGWSTDTQYF
NA,TRBJ2-3,NA,TRBV23-1,TGCGCCAGCAGTCAAGATACCGGGGCCCCAGATACGCAGTATTTT,CASSQDTGAPDTQYF
NA,TRBJ2-5,NA,TRBV14,TGTGCCAGCAGGGGATCTGGGACCCAGTACTTC,CASRGSGTQYF
NA,TRBJ2-5,once,TRBV7-9,TGTGCCAGCAGCTTACCGTCCTATCAAGAGACCCAGTACTTC,CASSLPSYQETQYF
NA,TRBJ1-6,NA,TRBV11-2,TGTGCCAGCAGCCCCGATAATTCACCCCTCCACTTT,CASSPDNSPLHF
NA,TRBJ2-1,NA,TRBV3-1,TGTGCCAGCAGCCATGCGGGCCCGCAGTTCTTC,CASSHAGPQFF
NA,TRBJ2-2,NA,TRBV5-5,TGTGCCAGCAGCCACGGACCGAACACCGGGGAGCTGTTTTTT,CASSHGPNTGELFF
NA,TRBJ2-5,NA,TRBV20-1,TGCAGTGCTGGGATGGGTGCAGTTCAAGAGACCCAGTACTTC,CSAGMGAVQETQYF
NA,TRBJ2-7,NA,TRBV28,TGTGCCAGCAGCAGGGACTCTCAGTACTTC,CASSRDSQYF
TRBD2,TRBJ2-3,once,TRBV14,TGTGCCAGCAGCCAATTCCCTAGCGGAAGGGGCGATACGCAGTATTTT,CASSQFPSGRGDTQYF
NA,TRBJ2-1,once,TRBV12-3/TRBV12-4,TGTGCCAGCAGTGGTAGGGGTGACAATGAGCAGTTCTTC,CASSGRGDNEQFF
TRBD2,TRBJ2-5,once,TRBV7-2,TGTGCCAGCAACTCAGCGGGGGGAGGAGAGACCCAGTACTTC,CASNSAGGGETQYF
TRBD1,TRBJ1-1,NA,TRBV2,TGTGCCAGGGGGCAGGGGGCGTCGGACACTGAAGCTTTCTTT,CARGQGASDTEAFF
NA,TRBJ1-1,NA,TRBV5-1,TGCGCCAGCAGCTCCACGCAGGGGAACACTGAAGCTTTCTTT,CASSSTQGNTEAFF
NA,TRBJ2-7,NA,TRBV25-1,TGTGCCAGCAGTGAACAGGGAAGAACCTACGAGCAGTACTTC,CASSEQGRTYEQYF
NA,TRBJ1-2,NA,TRBV9,TGTGCCAGCAGCGTACTGGGTGGCTACACCTTC,CASSVLGGYTF
NA,TRBJ2-5,NA,TRBV20-1,TGCAGTGCTTCTGCCGAGACCCAGTACTTC,CSASAETQYF
NA,TRBJ2-7,NA,TRBV4-1,TGCGCCAGCAGCCAAGATAGGGCAGTAAACTACGAGCAGTACTTC,CASSQDRAVNYEQYF
NA,TRBJ2-2,NA,TRBV12-3/TRBV12-4,TGTGCCAGCAGTTCTCCCGGGGAGCTGTTTTTT,CASSSPGELFF
NA,TRBJ1-4,NA,TRBV20-1,TGCAGTGCTAGGGAGCGTTCTAATGAAAAACTGTTTTTT,CSARERSNEKLFF
TRBD2,TRBJ2-1,NA,TRBV3-1,TGTGCCAGCAGCGAAGCGGGAGGGCCCTACAATGAGCAGTTCTTC,CASSEAGGPYNEQFF
TRBD2,TRBJ2-1,NA,TRBV7-3,TGTGCCAGCAGCCCCCAGGGAGGGGTGGGTGAGCAGTTCTTC,CASSPQGGVGEQFF
NA,TRBJ2-2,NA,TRBV29-1,TGCAGCGTTGAATTCCGGACTACCCTAAACACCGGGGAGCTGTTTTTT,CSVEFRTTLNTGELFF